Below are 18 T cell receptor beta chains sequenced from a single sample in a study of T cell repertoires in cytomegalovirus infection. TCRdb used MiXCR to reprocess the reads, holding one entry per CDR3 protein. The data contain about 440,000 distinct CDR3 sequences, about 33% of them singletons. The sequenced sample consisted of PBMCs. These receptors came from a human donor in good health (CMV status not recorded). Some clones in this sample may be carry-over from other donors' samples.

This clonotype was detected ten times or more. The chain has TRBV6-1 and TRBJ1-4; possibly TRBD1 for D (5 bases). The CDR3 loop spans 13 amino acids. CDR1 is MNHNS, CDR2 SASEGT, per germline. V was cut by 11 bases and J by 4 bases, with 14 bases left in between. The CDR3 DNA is TGTGCCTGCGGGACTGTGAATAATGAAAAACTGTTTTTT. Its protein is CACGTVNNEKLFF.

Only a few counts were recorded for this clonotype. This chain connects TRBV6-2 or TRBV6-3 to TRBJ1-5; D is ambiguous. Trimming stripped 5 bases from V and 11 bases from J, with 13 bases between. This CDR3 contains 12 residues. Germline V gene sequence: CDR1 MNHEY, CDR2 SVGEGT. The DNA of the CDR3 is TGTGCCAGCAGTCTCCCCCGAGTGGCCCAGCATTTT. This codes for CASSLPRVAQHF.

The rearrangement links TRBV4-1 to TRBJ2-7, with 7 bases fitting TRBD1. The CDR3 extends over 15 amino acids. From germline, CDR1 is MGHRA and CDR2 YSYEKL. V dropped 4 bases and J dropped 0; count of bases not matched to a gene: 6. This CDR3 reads CASSPHDRASYEQYF. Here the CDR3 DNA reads TGCGCCAGCAGCCCCCACGACAGGGCCTCCTACGAGCAGTACTTC.

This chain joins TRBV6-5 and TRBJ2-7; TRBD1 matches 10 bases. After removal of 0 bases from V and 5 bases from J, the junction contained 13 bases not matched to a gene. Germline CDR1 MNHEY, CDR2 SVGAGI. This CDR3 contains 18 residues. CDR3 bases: TGTGCCAGCAGTTACTCGGGCCAGGGACAGGGGTCTTGGAACGAGCAGTACTTC. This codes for CASSYSGQGQGSWNEQYF.

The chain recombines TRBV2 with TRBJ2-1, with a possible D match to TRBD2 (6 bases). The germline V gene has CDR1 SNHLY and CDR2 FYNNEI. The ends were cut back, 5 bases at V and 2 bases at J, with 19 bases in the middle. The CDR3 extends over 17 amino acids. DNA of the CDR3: TGTGCCAGCAGTCCCCTTTGGGGGGACCGACCCTACAATGAGCAGTTCTTC. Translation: CASSPLWGDRPYNEQFF.

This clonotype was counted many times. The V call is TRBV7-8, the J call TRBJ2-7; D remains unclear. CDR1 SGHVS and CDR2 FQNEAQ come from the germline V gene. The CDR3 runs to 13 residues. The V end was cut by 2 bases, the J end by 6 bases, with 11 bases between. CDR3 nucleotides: TGTGCCAGCAGCTTACCCCTTTTTTCCGAGCAGTACTTC. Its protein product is CASSLPLFSEQYF.

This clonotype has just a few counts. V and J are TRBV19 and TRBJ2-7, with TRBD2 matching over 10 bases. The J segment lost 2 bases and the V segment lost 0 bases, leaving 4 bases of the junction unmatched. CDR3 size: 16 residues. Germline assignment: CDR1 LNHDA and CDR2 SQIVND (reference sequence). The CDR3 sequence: CASSIEPSGGTYEQYF. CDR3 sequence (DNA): TGTGCCAGTAGTATAGAGCCTAGCGGGGGCACCTACGAGCAGTACTTC.

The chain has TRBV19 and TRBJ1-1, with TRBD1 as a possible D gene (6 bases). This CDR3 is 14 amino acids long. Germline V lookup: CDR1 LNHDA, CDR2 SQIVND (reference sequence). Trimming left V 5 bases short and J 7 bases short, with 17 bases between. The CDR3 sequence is CASSDRQVDGEAFF. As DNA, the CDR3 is TGTGCCAGTAGTGACCGACAGGTTGATGGTGAAGCTTTCTTT.

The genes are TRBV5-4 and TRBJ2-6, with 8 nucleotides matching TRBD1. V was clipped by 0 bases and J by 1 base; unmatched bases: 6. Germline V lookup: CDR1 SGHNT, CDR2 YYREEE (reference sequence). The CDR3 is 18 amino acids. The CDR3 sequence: CASSLGTGRSSGANVLTF. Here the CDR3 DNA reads TGTGCCAGCAGCTTGGGGACAGGGAGAAGTTCTGGGGCCAACGTCCTGACTTTC.

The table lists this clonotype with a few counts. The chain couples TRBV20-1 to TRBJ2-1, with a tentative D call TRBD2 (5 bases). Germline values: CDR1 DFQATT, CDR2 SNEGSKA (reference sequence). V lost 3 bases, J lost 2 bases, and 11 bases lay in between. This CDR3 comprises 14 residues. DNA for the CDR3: TGCAGTGCTAGTCCCAGCGGCCCCTACAATGAGCAGTTCTTC. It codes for CSASPSGPYNEQFF.

CDR3 region: CSATDSRTSGVPHNPTDTQYF. The CDR3, as DNA: TGCAGTGCTACGGACTCTAGGACTAGCGGGGTGCCCCACAATCCCACAGATACGCAGTATTTT. The chain combines TRBV20-1 with TRBJ2-3; 12 bases map to TRBD2. V lost 4 bases to trimming and J lost 2 bases; unmatched junction nucleotides: 22. Germline lookup yields CDR1 DFQATT and CDR2 SNEGSKA (reference sequence). This CDR3 has 21 amino acids.

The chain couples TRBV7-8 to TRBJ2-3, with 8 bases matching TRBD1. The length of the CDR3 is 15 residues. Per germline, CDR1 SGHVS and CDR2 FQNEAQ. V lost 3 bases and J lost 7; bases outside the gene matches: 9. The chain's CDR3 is CASSFWTGKSYTQYF. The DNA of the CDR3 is TGTGCCAGCAGCTTTTGGACAGGGAAATCATATACGCAGTATTTT.

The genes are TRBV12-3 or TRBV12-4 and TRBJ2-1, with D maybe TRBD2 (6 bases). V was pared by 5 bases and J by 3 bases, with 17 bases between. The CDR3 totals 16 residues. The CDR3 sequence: CASSPSGGAHYNEQFF. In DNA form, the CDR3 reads TGTGCCAGCAGTCCTTCTGGCGGGGCGCACTACAATGAGCAGTTCTTC.

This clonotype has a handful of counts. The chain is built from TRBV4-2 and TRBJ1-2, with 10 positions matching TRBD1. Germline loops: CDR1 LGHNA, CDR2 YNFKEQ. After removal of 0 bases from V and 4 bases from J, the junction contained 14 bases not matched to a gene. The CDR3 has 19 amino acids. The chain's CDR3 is CASSQERRDRGRLGYGYTF. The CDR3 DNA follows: TGTGCCAGCAGCCAAGAAAGGAGGGACAGGGGTCGATTGGGCTATGGCTACACCTTC.

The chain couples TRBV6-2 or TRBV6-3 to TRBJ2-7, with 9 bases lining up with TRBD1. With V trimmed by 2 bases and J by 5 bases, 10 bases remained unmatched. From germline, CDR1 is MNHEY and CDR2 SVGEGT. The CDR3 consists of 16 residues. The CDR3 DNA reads TGTGCCAGCAGTTACCCCCGGGACAGGGTGTTCAACGAGCAGTACTTC. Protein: CASSYPRDRVFNEQYF.

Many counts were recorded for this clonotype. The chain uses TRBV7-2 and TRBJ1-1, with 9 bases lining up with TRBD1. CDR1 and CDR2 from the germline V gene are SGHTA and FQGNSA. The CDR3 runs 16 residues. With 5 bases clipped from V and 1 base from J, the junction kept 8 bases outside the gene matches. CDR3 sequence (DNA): TGTGCCAGCAGCCCAAGATGGGACAGGGCGAACACTGAAGCTTTCTTT. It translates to CASSPRWDRANTEAFF.

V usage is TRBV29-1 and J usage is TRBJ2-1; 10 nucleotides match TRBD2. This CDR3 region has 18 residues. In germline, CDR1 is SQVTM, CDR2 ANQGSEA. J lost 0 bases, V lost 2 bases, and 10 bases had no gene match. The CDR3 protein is CSVELSSGGAVSYNEQFF. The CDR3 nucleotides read TGCAGCGTTGAACTTTCCAGCGGGGGGGCCGTCTCCTACAATGAGCAGTTCTTC.

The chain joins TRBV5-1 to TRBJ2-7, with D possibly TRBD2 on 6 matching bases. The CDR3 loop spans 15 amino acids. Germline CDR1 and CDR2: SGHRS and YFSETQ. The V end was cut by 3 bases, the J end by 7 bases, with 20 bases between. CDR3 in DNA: TGCGCCAGCAGCTGGGAGGAAAGGCCAGTTCTGGAGCAGTACTTC. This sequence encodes CASSWEERPVLEQYF.